These 22 T cell receptor beta chains originate from one sample sequenced in a study of blood T cell repertoires in COVID-19. Assay used: immunoSEQ multiplex PCR; TCRdb lists only in-frame clones, some missing. Among about 42,000 clones listed, under 80% were seen once. Sequences were obtained from peripheral blood. These receptors were taken from a man older than 75 with acute or convalescent COVID-19.

This clone was observed a handful of times. The rearrangement joins TRBV19 to TRBJ2-7; 8 nucleotides match TRBD1. CDR1 is LNHDA and CDR2 is SQIVND in the germline V gene (reference sequence). Losses at the gene ends were 5 bases for V and 0 bases for J; bases not matched to a gene: 3. This CDR3 is built from 14 residues. CDR3 coding DNA: TGTGCCAGTAGTCGGGACAGGAGCTCCTACGAGCAGTACTTC. Its protein product is CASSRDRSSYEQYF.

CDR3 in amino acids: CASEGAGGLETQYF. The CDR3 bases are TGTGCCAGTGAGGGGGCGGGGGGGTTGGAGACCCAGTACTTC. The rearrangement joins TRBV25-1 to TRBJ2-5, with 9 nucleotides matching TRBD2. CDR1 MGHDK and CDR2 SYGVNS come from the germline V gene. There are 14 residues in the CDR3. V trimming: 9 bases; J trimming: 5 bases; junction bases outside the gene matches: 10.

V is TRBV6-6 and J is TRBJ2-7, with 11 bases identical to TRBD2. Trimming cost V 7 bases and J 6 bases; bases outside gene matches: 11. This CDR3 comprises 15 residues. The germline V gene has CDR1 MNHNY and CDR2 SVGAGI (reference sequence). The CDR3 DNA follows: TGTGCCAGCACCTCTTTAGCGGGGGGGTATGGCGAGCAGTACTTC. It specifies CASTSLAGGYGEQYF.

This clone was counted once. A read error may account for a junction end that differs from germline. This chain joins TRBV7-7 and TRBJ2-7, with 10 bases that match TRBD1. This CDR3 region has 17 residues. Per germline, CDR1 SSHAT and CDR2 FNYEAQ (reference sequence). For the CDR3, the DNA is TGTGCTAGCAGCTGGGAAAGAGGGGACAGGGGCCCCTACGAGCAGTACTTC. Its protein is CASSWERGDRGPYEQYF.

The chain has TRBV19 and TRBJ2-7, with a weak D call TRBD1 (6 bases). Germline loops: CDR1 LNHDA, CDR2 SQIVND (reference sequence). Trimming cost V 0 bases and J 4 bases, with 13 bases left between them. The CDR3 sequence is 15 residues long. In DNA form, the CDR3 reads TGTGCCAGTAGTATAGATCTCGGACAGACATACGAGCAGTACTTC. This sequence encodes CASSIDLGQTYEQYF.

V and J are TRBV30 and TRBJ2-5, with TRBD2 matching over 10 bases. The V and J ends lost 3 bases and 3 bases, in that order; junction bases with no gene match: 13. The germline V gene encodes CDR1 GTSNPN and CDR2 SVGIG (reference sequence). CDR3 length: 17 amino acids. In nucleotides, the CDR3 is TGTGCCTGGAGAGGGGGGGCTAGCGGGAGAGGGGAAGAGACCCAGTACTTC. Its protein product is CAWRGGASGRGEETQYF.

The chain carries TRBV28 and TRBJ2-3; possible D gene TRBD1, 7 bases. V lost 4 bases, J lost 3 bases, and 14 bases lay in between. Germline CDR1 reads MDHEN; CDR2 reads SYDVKM. The CDR3 has 15 residues. CDR3 region: CASSSRQGGTDTQYF. CDR3 DNA: TGTGCCAGCAGTTCGCGACAGGGAGGTACAGATACGCAGTATTTT.

V and J are TRBV19 and TRBJ1-5, with 12 bases identical to TRBD1. Germline V CDR1 and CDR2: LNHDA, SQIVND (reference sequence). With 6 bases clipped from V and 7 bases from J, the junction kept 4 bases outside the gene matches. The length of the CDR3 is 14 residues. The CDR3 loop is CASSGTGGLQPQHF. In nucleotides, the CDR3 is TGTGCCAGTAGCGGGACAGGGGGCCTCCAGCCCCAGCATTTT.

The V call is TRBV6-5, the J call TRBJ2-2; 10 nucleotides agree with TRBD1. CDR1 MNHEY and CDR2 SVGAGI come from the germline V gene. The CDR3 totals 15 residues. With 6 bases clipped from V and 1 base from J, the junction kept 2 bases outside the gene matches. Written as DNA, the CDR3 is TGTGCCAGCAGGAGGACAGGGGGGAACACCGGGGAGCTGTTTTTT. It yields the protein CASRRTGGNTGELFF.

The rearrangement joins TRBV29-1 to TRBJ1-2, with D unresolved. CDR1 is SQVTM and CDR2 is ANQGSEA in the germline V gene. Trimming removed 5 bases at V and 6 bases at J, with 13 bases between. The CDR3 length is 12 residues. The CDR3 DNA reads TGCAGCGTTAATCACAGAACCCATGGCTACACCTTC. It is translated as CSVNHRTHGYTF.

This sequence joins TRBV24-1 and TRBJ2-1, with a tentative D call TRBD1 (7 bases). V lost 3 bases, J lost 6 bases, and 14 bases lay in between. The CDR3 is 15 residues long. CDR1 and CDR2 (germline): KGHDR, SFDVKD. CDR3 DNA: TGTGCCACCAGTGATAGACAGGGAGGTGGCAATGAGCAGTTCTTC. Its protein is CATSDRQGGGNEQFF.

The chain recombines TRBV3-1 (or the pseudogene TRBV3-2) with TRBJ1-5; possible D gene TRBD1, 5 bases. This CDR3 region has 13 residues. Trimming removed 2 bases at V and 7 bases at J, with 9 bases between. Germline V lookup: CDR1 LGHDT, CDR2 YNNKEL (reference sequence). CDR3 DNA: TGTGCCAGCAGCCAACCAGGGCACCAGCCCCAGCATTTT. Translated, it gives CASSQPGHQPQHF.

This chain joins TRBV7-2 and TRBJ1-2; D is unclear. The germline V and J ends were trimmed by 2 bases and 2 bases, with 6 bases remaining between them. Germline V CDR1 and CDR2: SGHTA, FQGNSA. The CDR3 runs 13 residues. CDR3 bases: TGTGCCAGCAGCTTACCGGGGAACTATGGCTACACCTTC. Protein: CASSLPGNYGYTF.

V is TRBV12-3 or TRBV12-4 and J is TRBJ2-1; D is undetermined. V was pared by 7 bases and J by 4 bases, with 11 bases between. CDR3 length: 13 amino acids. The CDR3 spells CASTPGFYNEQFF. In nucleotides, the CDR3 is TGTGCCAGCACCCCGGGTTTTTACAATGAGCAGTTCTTC.

In this sample, this clone turned up once. This chain uses TRBV2 with TRBJ2-3; 8 bases align to TRBD1. CDR1 and CDR2 (germline): SNHLY, FYNNEI. The CDR3 spans 13 residues. V trimming: 6 bases; J trimming: 5 bases; junction bases outside the gene matches: 4. DNA of the CDR3: TGTGCCAGCAGCCAACAGGGGGTAGATACGCAGTATTTT. Amino acids: CASSQQGVDTQYF.

The rearrangement uses TRBV14 and TRBJ2-1; D not certain. CDR1 is SGHDN and CDR2 is FVKESK in the germline V gene. This CDR3 comprises 13 residues. The germline V and J ends were trimmed by 4 bases and 7 bases, with 11 bases remaining between them. The CDR3 sequence: CASSPPGGNEQFF. The CDR3 coding sequence is TGTGCCAGCAGCCCGCCAGGTGGAAATGAGCAGTTCTTC.

This chain connects TRBV5-6 to TRBJ2-5, with D perhaps matching TRBD1 (5 bases). The CDR3 is 15 residues long. Trimming stripped 6 bases from V and 2 bases from J, with 17 bases between. The germline gives CDR1 SGHDT, CDR2 YYEEEE. CDR3 residues: CASTRPGPLQETQYF. CDR3 coding DNA: TGTGCCAGCACCCGCCCAGGGCCCCTTCAAGAGACCCAGTACTTC.

This chain uses TRBV7-8 with TRBJ2-5, with 8 positions matching TRBD2. CDR3 length: 18 residues. Germline-derived CDR1 and CDR2 are SGHVS and FQNEAQ. With V trimmed by 0 bases and J by 0 bases, 9 bases remained unmatched. The CDR3 sequence is CASSLAPLAGMYQETQYF. The DNA of the CDR3 is TGTGCCAGCAGCTTAGCTCCCCTAGCGGGCATGTACCAAGAGACCCAGTACTTC.

The rearrangement joins TRBV5-4 to TRBJ1-1; 10 nucleotides match TRBD1. This CDR3 contains 14 residues. Germline V CDR1 and CDR2: SGHNT, YYREEE (reference sequence). The V segment lost 4 bases and the J segment 1 base; nucleotides outside the gene matches: 1. The CDR3: CASSGQGENTEAFF. DNA of the CDR3: TGTGCCAGCAGCGGACAGGGGGAGAACACTGAAGCTTTCTTT.

This chain connects TRBV19 to TRBJ2-3; TRBD1 might be the D (6 bases). V was shortened by 5 bases and J by 5 bases, with 14 bases between the two germline ends. This CDR3 contains 14 residues. Germline CDR1 reads LNHDA; CDR2 reads SQIVND (reference sequence). CDR3 region: CASSRPGVVDTQYF. Here the CDR3 DNA reads TGTGCCAGTAGTCGTCCAGGGGTCGTAGATACGCAGTATTTT.

The chain uses TRBV9 and TRBJ2-3, with 10 bases matching TRBD2. V shed 4 bases, J shed 3 bases, and the junction held 8 bases outside the gene matches. Germline lookup yields CDR1 SGDLS and CDR2 YYNGEE. The CDR3 is 16 amino acids. The CDR3 DNA sequence: TGTGCCAGCAGCATGCTAGCGGGGGCCGCGACAGATACGCAGTATTTT. This gives the protein CASSMLAGAATDTQYF.

The chain carries TRBV18 and TRBJ2-3; 9 bases map to TRBD1. The length of the CDR3 is 15 residues. V gave up 0 bases and J gave up 4 bases; unmatched junction bases: 2. CDR1 and CDR2 (germline): KGHSH, LQKENI. CDR3 in DNA: TGTGCCAGCTCACCACCCCACAGGGGGCCAGATACGCAGTATTTT. Its protein is CASSPPHRGPDTQYF.